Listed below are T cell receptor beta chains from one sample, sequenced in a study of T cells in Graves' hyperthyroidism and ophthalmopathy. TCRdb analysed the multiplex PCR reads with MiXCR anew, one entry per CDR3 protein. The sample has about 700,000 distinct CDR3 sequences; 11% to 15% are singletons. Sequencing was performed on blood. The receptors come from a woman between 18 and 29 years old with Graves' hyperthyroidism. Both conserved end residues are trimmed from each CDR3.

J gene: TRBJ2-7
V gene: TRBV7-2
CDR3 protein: ASSLGPTSIYEQY

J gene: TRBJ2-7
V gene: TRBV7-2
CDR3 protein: ASSFIQGGTYEQY

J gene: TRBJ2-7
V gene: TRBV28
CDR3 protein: ASSSPGEQY

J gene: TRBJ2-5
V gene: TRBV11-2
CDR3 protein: ASNLREVRGETQY

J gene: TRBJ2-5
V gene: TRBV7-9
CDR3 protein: ASSSIDRGPLETQY

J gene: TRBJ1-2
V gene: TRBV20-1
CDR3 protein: SARTTRNYGYT

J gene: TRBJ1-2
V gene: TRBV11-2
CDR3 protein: ASSSRRTPNGYT

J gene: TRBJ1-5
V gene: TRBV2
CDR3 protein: ASSDGNQPQH

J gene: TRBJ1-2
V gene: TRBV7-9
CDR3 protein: ASSQSRYGYT

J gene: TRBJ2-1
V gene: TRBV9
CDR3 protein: ASSVGPAGGRISEQF

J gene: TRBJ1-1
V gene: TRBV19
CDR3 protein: ASSWGQVGNTEAF

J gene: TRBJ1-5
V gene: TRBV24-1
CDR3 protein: ATSDSWGPSNQPQH

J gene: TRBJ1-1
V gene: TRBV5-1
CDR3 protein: ASSFDRGDTEAF

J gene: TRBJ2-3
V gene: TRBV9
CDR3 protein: ASSPLISTDTQY

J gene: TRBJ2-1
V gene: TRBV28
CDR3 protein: ASPTPRLVLTYNEQF

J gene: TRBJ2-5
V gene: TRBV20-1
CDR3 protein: SATVAGGPLQETQY

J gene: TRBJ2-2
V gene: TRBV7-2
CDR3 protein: ASSPGTGTGELF